The subject of this entry is one T cell receptor beta chain. A read error may be the cause here, since a much bigger clone is one base away. A second roughly 6 to 12 cycle PCR used barcoded and J-beta primers. The study obtained at least 3 million CDR3-containing paired-end reads from every sample. From the 5' RACE reads, TCRdb called clonotypes with MiXCR, one entry per CDR3 protein. The sample has more than 900,000 distinct CDR3 sequences; around 29% are singletons. This entry belongs to a study of blood T cells in healthy people across ages. Germline V gene sequence: CDR1 DFQATT, CDR2 SNEGSKA (reference sequence). This CDR3 has 14 amino acids. These same data were also listed under a study on T cells of mothers and their children. That work adds: The donor cohort consisted of three healthy Caucasian mothers and their six children.

The chain carries TRBV20-1 and TRBJ2-7; no firm D call. Sequences were obtained from blood. The receptor was derived from a woman in her 40s in good health. As DNA, the CDR3 is TGCAGTGCTGCGCCCCGATCGATGTCCTACGAGCTGTACTTC. Protein: CSAAPRSMSYELYF.